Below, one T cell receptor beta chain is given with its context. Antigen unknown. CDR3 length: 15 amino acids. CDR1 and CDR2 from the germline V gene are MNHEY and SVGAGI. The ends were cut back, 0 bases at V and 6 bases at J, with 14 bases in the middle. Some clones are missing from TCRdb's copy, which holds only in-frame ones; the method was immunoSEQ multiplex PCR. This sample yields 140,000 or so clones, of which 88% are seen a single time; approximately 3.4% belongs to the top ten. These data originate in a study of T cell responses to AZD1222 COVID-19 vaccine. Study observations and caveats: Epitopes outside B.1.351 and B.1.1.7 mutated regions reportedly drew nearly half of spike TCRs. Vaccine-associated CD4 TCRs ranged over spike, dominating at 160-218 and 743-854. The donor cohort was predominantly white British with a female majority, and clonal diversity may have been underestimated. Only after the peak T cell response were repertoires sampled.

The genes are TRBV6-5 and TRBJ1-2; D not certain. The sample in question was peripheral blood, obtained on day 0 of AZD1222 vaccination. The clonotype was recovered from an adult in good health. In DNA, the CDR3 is TGTGCCAGCAGTTACTCCTTGGTAGGGCACGATGGCTACACCTTC. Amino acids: CASSYSLVGHDGYTF.